This T cell receptor beta chain was documented in a study of blood T cell repertoires in COVID-19. This CDR3 is built from 16 residues. Germline V gives CDR1 SGHVS, CDR2 FQNEAQ. V was cut by 2 bases and J by 0 bases, with 12 bases left in between. Authors' data handling: Nucleated cell counts were estimated from reference gene primer amplification. Sequencing used immunoSEQ multiplex PCR; TCRdb keeps in-frame clones, though not all of them. V and J calls and clone size are copied from that table; D and trimming were computed from the DNA. The table shows some 97,000 clones, with 65% to 90% occurring only once. Individuals aged 18 to 89 years were recruited from fewer than 30 US areas. Each participant's cohort was designated according to participant-reported clinical history.

The V and J genes are TRBV7-8 and TRBJ2-3, with TRBD2 as a possible D gene (6 bases). The sequenced sample was PBMCs or T cells enriched from blood (not recorded which). The clonotype was recovered from a woman in her forties or fifties who had recovered from COVID-19. DNA of the CDR3: TGTGCCAGCAGCTTAAAGGCAGGGACTAGCACAGATACGCAGTATTTT. This codes for CASSLKAGTSTDTQYF.